Presented here are 2 T cell receptor beta chains from one specimen sequenced in a study of beta chain features in type 1 diabetes. Study results and caveats: In all four CD4+ subsets, TCRB CDR3 length was significantly, moderately reduced in type 1 diabetes.

cDNA synthesis used the whole RNA isolate, giving expressed TCRB sequences. Assay used: immunoSEQ multiplex PCR; TCRdb lists only in-frame clones, some missing. The sample lists about 700,000 clones; about an eighth were seen once. Their antigens remain unidentified. The sequenced material came from naive CD4+ T cells from blood. The receptors come from a man aged 18-30 years with type 1 diabetes.

In its sample, this clone was seen a few times. The chain is built from TRBV7-9 and TRBJ1-1; possibly TRBD1 for D (5 bases). CDR3 size: 15 residues. V was shortened by 7 bases and J by 4 bases, with 19 bases between the two germline ends. Per germline, CDR1 SEHNR and CDR2 FQNEAQ (reference sequence). The CDR3 is CASTADPPGGTEAFF. The CDR3 nucleotides are TGTGCCAGCACAGCAGACCCGCCCGGGGGCACTGAAGCTTTCTTT. Supplemented by reference TRBV7-9 and TRBJ1-1, the full variable domain reads DTGVSQNPRHKITKRGQNVTFRCDPISEHNRLYWYRQTLGQGPEFLTYFQNEAQLEKSRLLSDRFSAERPKGSFSTLEIQRTEQGDSAMYLCASTADPPGGTEAFFGQGTRLTVV.

This clone showed up just a few times. The chain combines TRBV29-1 with TRBJ1-1; D possibly corresponds to TRBD1 (5 bases). Trimming removed 6 bases from V and 4 bases from J, with 15 bases in between. CDR3 length: 13 residues. CDR1 is SQVTM, CDR2 ANQGSEA, per germline. This chain's CDR3 is CSVMGLGGTEAFF. CDR3 nucleotides: TGCAGCGTCATGGGACTCGGGGGCACTGAAGCTTTCTTT.